The present entry profiles one TCR beta chain with its context. There is no known antigen for this receptor. No clone much larger than this one lies a single base away; base qualities are absent. This entry comes from a study of shared clonotypes between healthy human individuals (dated by TCRdb to 2018 to 2020). In terms of the full investigation: A couple of women and three men aged 18 to 49 years were included in the cohort. Different laboratories and diverse techniques were used to prepare libraries and sequence TCR repertoires, to increase sequencing depth and limit assay-specific biases. For each donor, CD4 naive and CD4 memory were each run on three plates, CD8 naive on two plates, and CD8 memory on one plate. To estimate repertoire size and how much clonotype sharing occurs between individuals, the study deeply sequenced the blood TCR repertoires of a handful of healthy adults. Per donor, leukapheresis produced somewhere between about 0.94 and 8.9 billion PBMCs. What the research found in general, with its limitations: Clonotypes shared by all four sorted-subset donors showed higher generation probabilities than non-shared clonotypes. Even with the large sequencing depth, rarefaction of the sorted-subset datasets indicated that sequencing was incomplete. The small number of donors limited the genetic and exposure-history diversity represented. Approximately 4.8% of naive CD4, roughly 3.6% of naive CD8, about 2.4% of memory CD4, and 0.35% to 0.4% of memory CD8 clonotypes were shared across a few donors. Sampling was restricted to blood, and TCR repertoires in tissue are likely to differ from TCR repertoires in blood. Pairwise subsampling led to the expectation that sequencing depth would affect the degree of clonotype sharing among donors. Larger estimated clonotype richness was generally found for naive subsets than for memory subsets.

CD8 naive samples were obtained by positive selection for CCR7 among CD45RO-negative cells, yielding a CD45RA+CCR7+ population from which TemRA cells were excluded. The donors were healthy, HIV-negative adults with no recently reported acute infections or vaccinations. All donors were Caucasian adults living in Nashville, Tennessee, USA. After blood collection by leukapheresis, PBMCs were isolated using Ficoll-Histopaque density gradient centrifugation and then cryopreserved in the vapor phase of liquid nitrogen. Analytical flow cytometry was used to check the purity and quantity of each magnetically sorted T cell population. Genomic DNA was isolated from every sorted fraction and measured by UV absorbance on a Nanodrop 2000c. Using the deep immunoSEQ assay, TCR CDR3 regions were amplified from genomic DNA by multiplex PCR. Extracted genomic DNA from each cell subset was distributed evenly across all wells of several immunoSEQ 96-well plates, and each plate was treated as a replicate. Each replicate PCR for sorted subsets received around 200 ng genomic DNA, equal to tens of thousands of T cell genomes. Purified libraries were quantified with a Qubit 3.0 fluorometer, sized on a Bioanalyzer 2100, and re-quantified with the KAPA Library Quantification kit. Every immunoSEQ 96-well plate was sequenced on a separate single-read 150-cycle Illumina NextSeq 550 flow cell. For the original study's pipeline: Because only junctional sequences without quality scores were contained in the immunoSEQ output, filtering matching that applied to full-length reads could not be performed. To assign V/J genes and CDR3, sequences were annotated using PyIR, a Python wrapper for IgBLAST v1.9, with IMGT germline references. Reads were filtered out if the reads had weak V/J assignments (E-value above 1e-6), no CDR3, stop codons, out-of-frame junctions, or ambiguous translated residues. V3J clonotypes were defined by identical inferred V gene, J gene, and CDR3 amino acid sequence. Percentage overlap between repertoires was computed as shared unique clonotypes divided by the size of the smaller repertoire. RTK rarefaction, the Chao1 estimator, and Recon v2.1 estimates of unobserved clonotypes were used to assess repertoire richness. Generation probabilities were computed with OLGA for all TCRbeta clonotypes obtained by the gDNA method from several donors. TCRdb carries this immuneACCESS record with in-frame sequences only. Its versions omit some clonotypes, under half of them owing to an unresolved V gene in the studies checked, with the rest unexplained. Clone size and the V and J calls come from that table; the DNA yielded D and trimming. Within this sample are about 680,000 clones, with 90% to 95% of them counted one time only. The ten largest clonotypes hold roughly 22% of the sample.

V has 1 base trimmed and J has 7 bases trimmed; junction bases matching no gene number 2. The germline V gene (reference sequence) gives CDR1 as MNHEY and CDR2 as SMNVEV. Including the terminal cysteine and phenylalanine, the CDR3 comprises 14 residues. Of the read, only the CDR3 DNA is kept; its 42 bases are in frame from base 1. The source material was naive CD8+ T cells sorted from blood. The label giving this sample's cell subset or site can be read as: CD45RA+CCR7+. The rearranged segments are TRBV27 and TRBJ1-5, and TRBD1 matches 9 of the central bases. The clonotype comes from a man aged 25-45 years in good health. The DNA sequence reads TGTGCCAGCAGTTTATTGGGACAGGGCCAGCCCCAGCATTTT. Its coded protein is CASSLLGQGQPQHF.